These 20 T cell receptor beta chains were all obtained from the same sample, sequenced in a study of vaccination and CD4 T cells after COVID-19. The assay that was used to sequence DNA from cultured CD4+ T cells was the Oncomine TCR Beta short-read assay. TCRdb analysed the PCR reads with MiXCR anew, one entry per CDR3 protein. The sample yields 13,000 or so distinct CDR3 sequences, under 55% seen once. These receptors' targets are unknown. As for treatment: approximately 9-day PBMC culture with coronavirus spike peptide pools or control peptides (ViraFEST assay). Sequencing used CD4+ T cells from blood, cultured in vitro, obtained after SARS-CoV-2 vaccination. All receptors derive from a human donor who had recovered from COVID-19.

This clonotype ranks as large (0.1 to 1%). This chain uses TRBV9 with TRBJ1-2; 7 bases match TRBD1. V was pared by 0 bases and J by 4 bases, with 6 bases of the junction left unmatched. Per germline, CDR1 SGDLS and CDR2 YYNGEE. There are 15 residues in the CDR3. As DNA, the CDR3 is TGTGCCAGCAGCGTAGCTCTGGGACAGTCCTATGGCTACACCTTC. The encoded protein is CASSVALGQSYGYTF.

The chain couples TRBV5-5 to TRBJ2-3; D is ambiguous. Germline V gene lookup returns CDR1 SGHKS and CDR2 YYEKEE (reference sequence). The CDR3 sequence is 11 residues long. Between the trimmed V and J ends, which lost 4 bases and 6 bases, there was a span of 6 bases. CDR3 in DNA: TGTGCCAGCAGCCCAGCGGATACGCAGTATTTT. Residues: CASSPADTQYF.

This clonotype is labeled medium-sized. The J gene is TRBJ2-2, the V gene TRBV7-3; unclear D gene. The CDR3 is made up of 13 amino acids. Germline V gives CDR1 SGHTA, CDR2 FQGTGA. Trimming took off 5 bases at V and 8 bases at J, with 12 bases between the two ends. Here the CDR3 reads CASSRLSVGELFF. CDR3 in DNA: TGTGCCAGCAGCCGACTTTCTGTGGGGGAGCTGTTTTTT.

This rearrangement joins TRBV12-3 or TRBV12-4 to TRBJ2-3; TRBD1 might be the D (5 bases). CDR3 length equals 15 residues. V was trimmed by 3 bases and J by 1 base, leaving 11 bases between them. CDR3 loop: CASSFQGSGTDTQYF. CDR3 DNA: TGTGCCAGCAGTTTTCAGGGTAGTGGCACAGATACGCAGTATTTT.

The J gene is TRBJ2-5, the V gene TRBV29-1; TRBD1 aligns across 7 bases. Unmatched junction bases numbered 11, after V lost 5 bases and J lost 5 bases. Per the germline V gene, CDR1 is SQVTM and CDR2 is ANQGSEA. The CDR3 runs to 14 residues. The chain's CDR3 is CSVRDRGSGETQYF. In DNA form, the CDR3 reads TGCAGCGTTAGGGACAGAGGATCTGGGGAGACCCAGTACTTC.

The chain uses TRBV28 and TRBJ1-4; TRBD1 is a possible D gene (6 bases). Germline V gene data show CDR1 as MDHEN and CDR2 as SYDVKM. The germline V and J ends were trimmed by 6 bases and 13 bases, with 12 bases remaining between them. The CDR3 extends over 11 amino acids. The DNA for the CDR3 is TGTGCCAGCAGCCTAGAGGGGGGACTGTTTTTT. Protein product: CASSLEGGLFF.

This clonotype was seen a handful of times. CDR3 bases: TGTGCCAGCTACCCCAGCGGGAGACTAAACACAGATACGCAGTATTTT. Amino acid sequence: CASYPSGRLNTDTQYF. The rearrangement links TRBV28 to TRBJ2-3; 8 bases agree with TRBD2. CDR3 size: 16 residues. Germline CDR1 is MDHEN and CDR2 is SYDVKM. V shed 8 bases and J 2 bases; nucleotides not matched to a gene: 12.

This clonotype was seen more than once but under ten times. At one boundary the junction diverges from the germline segment, which might be a read error. The chain combines TRBV6-1 with TRBJ1-5, with unresolved D. This CDR3 is built from 14 residues. Per the germline V gene, CDR1 is MNHNS and CDR2 is SASEGT. For the CDR3, the DNA is TGTGCCAGCAGCGAAGGGTCGGGCAATCAGCCCCAGCATTTT. Translated: CASSEGSGNQPQHF.

This chain links TRBV12-3 or TRBV12-4 with TRBJ2-2; the D is unclear. This CDR3 region has 12 residues. The V and J ends lost 6 bases and 9 bases respectively, with 11 bases between them. This CDR3 is CASRQGYRELFF. The CDR3 DNA is TGTGCCAGCAGACAAGGGTACCGGGAGCTGTTTTTT.

By share, this clonotype ranks as medium-sized. V usage is TRBV20-1 and J usage is TRBJ2-7; 8 nucleotides match TRBD2. The germline gives CDR1 DFQATT, CDR2 SNEGSKA (reference sequence). J gave up 4 bases and V 5 bases, and 7 bases lay outside the gene matches. CDR3 size: 13 residues. The CDR3 spells CSAEAGGGYEQYF. In nucleotides, the CDR3 is TGCAGTGCTGAGGCGGGAGGTGGGTACGAGCAGTACTTC.

The chain links TRBV4-1 to TRBJ2-7; possibly TRBD1 or TRBD2 for D (5 bases each). The V end was cut by 1 base, the J end by 6 bases, with 13 bases between. Per germline, CDR1 MGHRA and CDR2 YSYEKL. The CDR3 is 14 residues long. The CDR3 bases are TGCGCCAGCAGCCAAGGCAGGGAGAAAAGCGAGCAGTACTTC. It encodes CASSQGREKSEQYF.

The gene calls are TRBV15 and TRBJ2-7; D may match TRBD1 or TRBD2 (5 bases each). V lost 1 base, J lost 3 bases, and 22 bases lay in between. Germline V gene data show CDR1 as LNHNV and CDR2 as YYDKDF (reference sequence). The CDR3 is 18 residues long. The CDR3 DNA sequence: TGTGCCACCAGCAGAGGATCTCGAACCGGGACGAGAAACTACGAGCAGTACTTC. This translates into CATSRGSRTGTRNYEQYF. The full variable domain, rest sourced from reference TRBV15 and TRBJ2-7, is DAMVIQNPRYQVTQFGKPVTLSCSQTLNHNVMYWYQQKSSQAPKLLFHYYDKDFNNEADTPDNFQSRRPNTSFCFLDIRSPGLGDTAMYLCATSRGSRTGTRNYEQYFGPGTRLTVT.

J is TRBJ2-6 and V is TRBV27; D gene ambiguous. V lost 3 bases and J 0 bases, leaving 9 bases between the germline ends. Germline values: CDR1 MNHEY, CDR2 SMNVEV (reference sequence). The CDR3 has 16 amino acids. CDR3 in DNA: TGTGCCAGCAGTTTCCAGGTCGCCTCTGGGGCCAACGTCCTGACTTTC. It yields the protein CASSFQVASGANVLTF.

By sample fraction, this clonotype is medium-sized. This chain connects TRBV27 to TRBJ2-2; no definite D call. V was cut by 2 bases and J by 8 bases, with 9 bases left in between. This CDR3 region has 13 residues. The germline V gene has CDR1 MNHEY and CDR2 SMNVEV (reference sequence). The CDR3 here is CASSLLLGGELFF. CDR3 bases: TGTGCCAGCAGTTTACTCCTTGGGGGGGAGCTGTTTTTT.

V and J are TRBV28 and TRBJ1-3; D is possibly TRBD1 (6 bases). Trimming shortened V by 10 bases and J by 0 bases, and 22 bases separated the two germline ends. CDR1 and CDR2 (germline): MDHEN, SYDVKM. The CDR3 has 17 amino acids. The DNA of the CDR3 is TGTGCCACCTGGACAGCTCCGGGGACGCGCTCTGGAAACACCATATATTTT. It specifies CATWTAPGTRSGNTIYF. Supplemented by reference TRBV28 and TRBJ1-3, the full variable domain reads DVKVTQSSRYLVKRTGEKVFLECVQDMDHENMFWYRQDPGLGLRLIYFSYDVKMKEKGDIPEGYSVSREKKERFSLILESASTNQTSMYLCATWTAPGTRSGNTIYFGEGSWLTVV.

This chain links TRBV27 with TRBJ2-7; TRBD2 is a possible D gene (6 bases). CDR1 is MNHEY, CDR2 SMNVEV, per germline (reference sequence). The CDR3 covers 16 residues. Trimming took 3 bases from V and 0 from J, leaving 15 bases between them. CDR3 sequence: CASSFGPAGISYEQYF. CDR3 nucleotides: TGTGCCAGCAGTTTCGGGCCAGCGGGCATCTCCTACGAGCAGTACTTC.

This clonotype was found a few times. The rearrangement uses TRBV7-3 and TRBJ1-2; tentative D call: TRBD1 (6 bases). The germline V gene has CDR1 SGHTA and CDR2 FQGTGA. CDR3 size: 16 residues. Trimming shortened V by 0 bases and J by 4 bases, and 15 bases separated the two germline ends. CDR3 loop: CASSLTNQGQVYGYTF. As DNA, the CDR3 is TGTGCCAGCAGCTTAACTAATCAGGGGCAGGTCTATGGCTACACCTTC.

A few counts support this clonotype. The V call is TRBV21-1, the J call TRBJ2-7; the table gives TRBD1 as D, unverified against the DNA. TRBV21-1 is noted as a pseudogene. The CDR3 consists of 17 residues. CDR3 nucleotide sequence: TGTGCCAGCAGCTTCTGGACCGTTCCGGGACAGTCCTACGAGCAGTACTTC. Protein product: CASSFWTVPGQSYEQYF.

Relative to its sample, this clonotype is medium-sized. The chain carries TRBV11-1 and TRBJ2-2, with 12 positions matching TRBD2. The CDR3 is 15 residues long. V was pared by 0 bases and J by 9 bases, with 2 bases of the junction left unmatched. Germline CDR1 SGHAT, CDR2 FQDESV (reference sequence). The CDR3 reads CASSLATSGRRELFF. CDR3 nucleotides: TGTGCCAGCAGCTTAGCGACTAGCGGGAGACGGGAGCTGTTTTTT. Using reference TRBV11-1 and TRBJ2-2 for the parts outside the CDR3, the full variable domain is EAEVAQSPRYKITEKSQAVAFWCDPISGHATLYWYRQILGQGPELLVQFQDESVVDDSQLPKDRFSAERLKGVDSTLKIQPAELGDSAMYLCASSLATSGRRELFFGEGSRLTVL.

The V call is TRBV20-1, the J call TRBJ2-7, with TRBD2 matching over 10 bases. This CDR3 has 14 amino acids. Unmatched junction bases numbered 5, after V lost 1 base and J lost 5 bases. The V gene's germline CDR1 is DFQATT and CDR2 SNEGSKA (reference sequence). CDR3 nucleotides: TGCAGTGCTAGAGTAACTAGCGGGACAAACGAGCAGTACTTC. Protein sequence: CSARVTSGTNEQYF.